This T cell receptor beta chain was sequenced in a study of read filtering for tumor transcriptome and immune sequencing. This library used roughly 370 ng RNA and molecular barcoded adaptors spanning alpha/delta and beta/gamma chains. Via MiXCR, TCRdb re-called the reads, giving one row per CDR3 protein. The table has approximately 90,000 distinct CDR3 sequences, around 12% seen once. This clonotype was recorded many times. Germline assignment: CDR1 SGHNT and CDR2 YYREEE (reference sequence). Germline trimming cut 5 bases from V and 1 base from J; bases unmatched to any gene: 10. The CDR3 totals 18 residues. At the time of active disease, bone marrow was collected from every patient.

The material sequenced was a population of CD138-negative cells sorted from bone marrow. This clonotype was sampled from a donor aged 40 or over with multiple myeloma. The chain links TRBV5-4 to TRBJ2-2; the match to TRBD2 covers 11 bases. CDR3 coding DNA: TGTGCCAGCAGGACGGGGACTAGCGGAACAATGAACACCGGGGAGCTGTTTTTT. Its protein product is CASRTGTSGTMNTGELFF.